One and the same sample provided the 20 T cell receptor beta chains below, sequenced in a study of cytotoxic CD8 clonotypes in ibrutinib-treated CLL. The table came from immunoSEQ multiplex PCR; TCRdb's copy has only in-frame clones and leaves some out. Of 45,000 to 55,000 clones listed, around half are singletons. The source material was PBMCs, sampled after 12 months of ibrutinib treatment. These receptors all come from a human donor with chronic lymphocytic leukemia.

V gene TRBV5-1 combines with J gene TRBJ1-1; D is possibly TRBD1 (5 bases). Germline loops: CDR1 SGHRS, CDR2 YFSETQ. V was cut by 0 bases and J by 1 base, with 10 bases left in between. The CDR3 consists of 15 residues. This CDR3 reads CASSLAQGRNTEAFF. The CDR3 coding sequence is TGCGCCAGCAGCTTGGCCCAGGGAAGGAACACTGAAGCTTTCTTT.

The chain carries TRBV11-1 and TRBJ2-7, with a tentative D call TRBD1 (6 bases). Trimming pared 5 bases from V and 3 bases from J, leaving 20 bases between. This CDR3 spans 16 amino acids. Germline CDR1 SGHAT, CDR2 FQDESV (reference sequence). This CDR3 is CASSNPPWRTDYEQYF. In nucleotides, the CDR3 is TGTGCCAGCAGCAACCCCCCGTGGAGGACAGACTACGAGCAGTACTTC.

This chain links TRBV29-1 with TRBJ2-7; tentatively, D is TRBD2 (6 bases). Deletions cut 7 bases from V and 4 bases from J, with 14 bases between. Per the germline V gene, CDR1 is SQVTM and CDR2 is ANQGSEA. CDR3 length: 12 residues. The CDR3 region has the DNA TGCAGCGGGGTTCAGGGAGGATACGAGCAGTACTTC. This gives the protein CSGVQGGYEQYF.

CDR3 coding DNA: TGCAGCGTGGGCGGGGAATTCTCCTACGAGCAGTACTTC. It is translated as CSVGGEFSYEQYF. The chain employs TRBV29-1 and TRBJ2-7, with D tentatively TRBD2 (6 bases). Trimming pared 6 bases from V and 0 bases from J, leaving 12 bases between. CDR1 SQVTM and CDR2 ANQGSEA come from the germline V gene. CDR3 size: 13 residues.

V gene TRBV15 combines with J gene TRBJ2-5; 9 positions agree with TRBD1. Per germline, CDR1 LNHNV and CDR2 YYDKDF (reference sequence). Losses at the gene ends were 2 bases for V and 3 bases for J; bases not matched to a gene: 7. This CDR3 region has 16 residues. The CDR3 sequence is CATSRFKGQGKETQYF. For the CDR3, the DNA is TGTGCCACCAGCAGATTCAAGGGACAGGGAAAAGAGACCCAGTACTTC.

The rearrangement uses TRBV2 and TRBJ2-2; 7 nucleotides match TRBD2. The ends lost 4 bases at V and 7 bases at J; junction bases unmatched: 6. The V gene's germline CDR1 is SNHLY and CDR2 FYNNEI. The CDR3 contains 14 residues. CDR3 DNA sequence: TGTGCCAGCAGTGGGGTAGCGGGTTTCGGGGAGCTGTTTTTT. Translation gives CASSGVAGFGELFF.

The V gene is TRBV6-6, the J gene TRBJ1-1; D ambiguous. Trimming left V 0 bases short and J 0 bases short, with 11 bases between. Germline V gene data show CDR1 as MNHNY and CDR2 as SVGAGI (reference sequence). The CDR3 totals 16 residues. The CDR3, as DNA: TGTGCCAGCAGTTACTCCGAAGTTCGGATGAACACTGAAGCTTTCTTT. Translation gives CASSYSEVRMNTEAFF.

The gene calls are TRBV30 and TRBJ1-1, with unresolved D. Germline V lookup: CDR1 GTSNPN, CDR2 SVGIG (reference sequence). The CDR3 consists of 13 residues. V was cut by 2 bases and J by 3 bases, with 10 bases left in between. In DNA form, the CDR3 reads TGTGCCTGGAGTTTTGGACGGGACACTGAAGCTTTCTTT. This sequence encodes CAWSFGRDTEAFF.

This chain uses TRBV19 with TRBJ2-2; D gene ambiguous. This CDR3 has 14 amino acids. V was trimmed by 4 bases and J by 2 bases, leaving 8 bases between them. The germline V gene has CDR1 LNHDA and CDR2 SQIVND (reference sequence). The CDR3 loop reads CASSNMVNTGELFF. The CDR3 nucleotides read TGTGCCAGTAGTAATATGGTAAACACCGGGGAGCTGTTTTTT.

The V call is TRBV18, the J call TRBJ2-3, with 7 bases identical to TRBD2. This CDR3 region has 14 residues. Trimming took 4 bases from V and 6 from J; bases not matched to a gene: 7. CDR1 and CDR2 (germline): KGHSH, LQKENI. CDR3 in DNA: TGTGCCAGCTCACGGAGCGGGGACCTTGATACGCAGTATTTT. This codes for CASSRSGDLDTQYF.

The chain joins TRBV9 to TRBJ2-1, with D possibly TRBD2 on 6 matching bases. The CDR3 runs to 14 residues. V lost 0 bases and J 5 bases, leaving 9 bases between the germline ends. In germline, CDR1 is SGDLS, CDR2 YYNGEE. This CDR3 reads CASSVAWTNNEQFF. The CDR3 DNA reads TGTGCCAGCAGCGTAGCTTGGACTAACAATGAGCAGTTCTTC.

The chain uses TRBV11-2 and TRBJ1-5, with D tentatively TRBD1 (5 bases). There are 14 residues in the CDR3. The germline V gene has CDR1 SGHAT and CDR2 FQNNGV. The V end lost 0 bases, the J end lost 4 bases, and 7 bases lay between the germline ends. The CDR3 loop is CASSLDRVNQPQHF. The CDR3 DNA follows: TGTGCCAGCAGCTTAGACAGGGTAAATCAGCCCCAGCATTTT.

A few counts support this clone. The chain has TRBV5-1 and TRBJ2-5, with unresolved D. This CDR3 is built from 12 residues. V lost 3 bases and J 5 bases, leaving 8 bases between the germline ends. Per germline, CDR1 SGHRS and CDR2 YFSETQ. The CDR3 nucleotides read TGCGCCAGCAGCTCATTAATGGAGACCCAGTACTTC. It is translated as CASSSLMETQYF.

This clone appeared a single time. This chain uses TRBV7-6 with TRBJ1-1; tentative D call: TRBD1 (5 bases). CDR3 length: 15 amino acids. V lost 0 bases to trimming and J lost 1 base, with 9 bases between them. Germline loops: CDR1 SGHVS, CDR2 FNYEAQ. The CDR3 nucleotides are TGTGCCAGCAGCTTAGCTACGCAGGGGAACACTGAAGCTTTCTTT. This codes for CASSLATQGNTEAFF.

This clone came up once. The J gene is TRBJ1-6, the V gene TRBV19, with 8 bases that match TRBD1. J lost 7 bases, V lost 4 bases, and 6 bases had no gene match. Germline CDR1 and CDR2: LNHDA and SQIVND (reference sequence). This CDR3 comprises 15 residues. The CDR3 here is CASSSRTGYNSPLHF. The CDR3, as DNA: TGTGCCAGTAGTAGCCGGACAGGGTACAATTCACCCCTCCACTTT.

The CDR3 protein is CASSGRALSVQSEQFF. The CDR3 nucleotides are TGTGCCAGCAGCGGACGAGCGCTATCCGTACAATCGGAGCAGTTCTTC. The chain is built from TRBV11-3 and TRBJ2-1; D is unresolved. Germline V gene lookup returns CDR1 SGHNT and CDR2 YENEEA. The CDR3 extends over 16 amino acids. V was trimmed by 5 bases and J by 10 bases, leaving 24 bases between them.

This clone was recorded once. The chain has TRBV5-1 and TRBJ2-3, with D possibly called TRBD1 or TRBD2 (6 bases each). The V gene lost 2 bases and the J gene lost 4 bases, with 17 bases spanning the gap. Germline CDR1 and CDR2: SGHRS and YFSETQ. The CDR3 loop spans 16 amino acids. CDR3 DNA: TGCGCCAGCAGCTTTTCAGGGGAGGTCGGTGCAGATACGCAGTATTTT. This codes for CASSFSGEVGADTQYF.

At least ten counts were recorded for this clone. The CDR3 sequence is CASRDSGRAGNEQYF. CDR3 coding DNA: TGCGCCAGCAGGGATAGCGGGAGGGCCGGTAACGAGCAGTACTTC. V gene TRBV10-1 combines with J gene TRBJ2-7; 11 bases align to TRBD2. The CDR3 covers 15 residues. J gave up 5 bases and V 6 bases, and 9 bases lay outside the gene matches. Germline CDR1 is WNHNN and CDR2 is SYGVQD (reference sequence).

The genes are TRBV10-3 and TRBJ2-3; D unresolved. Per germline, CDR1 ENHRY and CDR2 SYGVKD. V lost 7 bases and J 2 bases, leaving 10 bases between the germline ends. The CDR3 spans 13 residues. For the CDR3, the DNA is TGTGCCATCAAGCGACCTGACACAGATACGCAGTATTTT. It is translated as CAIKRPDTDTQYF.

The chain employs TRBV9 and TRBJ1-6; TRBD1 is a possible D gene (6 bases). The CDR3 consists of 14 residues. The V end was cut by 3 bases, the J end by 11 bases, with 15 bases between. The germline V gene encodes CDR1 SGDLS and CDR2 YYNGEE. The CDR3 loop reads CASSAGRGRAPLHF. Written as DNA, the CDR3 is TGTGCCAGCAGCGCAGGACGGGGGCGCGCACCCCTCCACTTT.